This T cell receptor (beta chain) was sequenced in a study of T cells expressing NK-cell markers. Looked up from germline, CDR1 is DFQATT and CDR2 is SNEGSKA (reference sequence). CDR3 size: 15 residues. TCRdb reprocessed the 5' RACE reads, keeping one entry per CDR3 protein, no DNA. The table for this sample gives 550,000 or so distinct CDR3 sequences. The sample was blood T cells: a sorted CD56 or NKG2C T cell subset, CD4+ or CD8+ T cells, or bulk PBMC T cells (not recorded which). The sequence was collected from a young man in good health. V and J are TRBV20-1 and TRBJ1-1. The CDR3 sequence: CSAPRLGLAGPEAFF.